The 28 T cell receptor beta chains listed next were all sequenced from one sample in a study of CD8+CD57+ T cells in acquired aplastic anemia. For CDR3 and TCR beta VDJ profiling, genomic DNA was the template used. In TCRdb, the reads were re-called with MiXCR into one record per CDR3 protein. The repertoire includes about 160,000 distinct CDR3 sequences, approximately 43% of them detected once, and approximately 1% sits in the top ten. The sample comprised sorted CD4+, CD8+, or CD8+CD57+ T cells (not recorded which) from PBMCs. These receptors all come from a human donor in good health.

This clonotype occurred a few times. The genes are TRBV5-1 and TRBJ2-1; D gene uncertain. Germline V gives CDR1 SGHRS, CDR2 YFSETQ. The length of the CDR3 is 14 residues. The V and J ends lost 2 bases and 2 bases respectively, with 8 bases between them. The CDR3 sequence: CASSFGSPYNEQFF. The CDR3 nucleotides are TGCGCCAGCAGCTTCGGGTCCCCCTACAATGAGCAGTTCTTC. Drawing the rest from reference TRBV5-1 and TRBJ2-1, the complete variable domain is KAGVTQTPRYLIKTRGQQVTLSCSPISGHRSVSWYQQTPGQGLQFLFEYFSETQRNKGNFPGRFSGRQFSNSRSEMNVSTLELGDSALYLCASSFGSPYNEQFFGPGTRLTVL.

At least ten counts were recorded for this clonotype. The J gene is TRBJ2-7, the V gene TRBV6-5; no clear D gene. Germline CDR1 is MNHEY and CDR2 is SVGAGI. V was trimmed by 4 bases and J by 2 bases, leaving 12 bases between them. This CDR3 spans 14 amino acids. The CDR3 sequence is CASSSGYATYEQYF. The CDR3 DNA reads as TGTGCCAGCAGTTCTGGGTACGCCACCTACGAGCAGTACTTC.

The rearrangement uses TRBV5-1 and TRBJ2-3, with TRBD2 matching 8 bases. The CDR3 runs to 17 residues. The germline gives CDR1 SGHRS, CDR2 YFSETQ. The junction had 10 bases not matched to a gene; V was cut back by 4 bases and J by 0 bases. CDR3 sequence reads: CASSPPSGGSSTDTQYF. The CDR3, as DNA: TGCGCCAGCAGCCCCCCCAGCGGGGGATCGAGCACAGATACGCAGTATTTT.

CDR3 sequence reads: CATSTRDRVWEQYF. The CDR3 nucleotides are TGTGCCACCAGCACCCGGGACAGGGTTTGGGAGCAGTACTTC. The V call is TRBV15, the J call TRBJ2-7, with 9 bases fitting TRBD1. The trim removed 4 bases at V and 7 bases at J, leaving 8 bases unmatched. CDR3 length: 14 amino acids. Per the germline V gene, CDR1 is LNHNV and CDR2 is YYDKDF (reference sequence).

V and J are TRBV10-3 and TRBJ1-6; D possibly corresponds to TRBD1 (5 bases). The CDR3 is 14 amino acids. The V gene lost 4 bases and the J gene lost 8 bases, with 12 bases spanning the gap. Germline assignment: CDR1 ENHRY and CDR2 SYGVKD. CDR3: CAISGLGLDSPLHF. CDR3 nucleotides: TGTGCCATCAGTGGTTTGGGGCTTGATTCACCCCTCCACTTT.

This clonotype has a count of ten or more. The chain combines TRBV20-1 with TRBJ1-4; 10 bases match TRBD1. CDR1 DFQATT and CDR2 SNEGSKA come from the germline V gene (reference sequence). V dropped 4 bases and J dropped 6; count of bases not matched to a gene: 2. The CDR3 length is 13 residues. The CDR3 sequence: CSAMTGGYEKLFF. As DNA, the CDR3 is TGCAGTGCTATGACAGGGGGCTATGAAAAACTGTTTTTT.

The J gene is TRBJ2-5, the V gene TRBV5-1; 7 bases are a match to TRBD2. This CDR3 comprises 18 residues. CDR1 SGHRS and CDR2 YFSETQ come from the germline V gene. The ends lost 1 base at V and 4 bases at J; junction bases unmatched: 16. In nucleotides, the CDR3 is TGCGCCAGCAGCTTGTCCCCTCTCCCGATCGGGGGGAGAGAGACCCAGTACTTC. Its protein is CASSLSPLPIGGRETQYF.

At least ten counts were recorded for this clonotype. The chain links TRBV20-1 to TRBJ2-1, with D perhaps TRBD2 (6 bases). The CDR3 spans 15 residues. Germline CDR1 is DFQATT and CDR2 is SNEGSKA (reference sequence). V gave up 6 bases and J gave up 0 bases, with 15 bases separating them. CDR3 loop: CSAPRDGSSYNEQFF. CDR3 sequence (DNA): TGCAGTGCCCCCCGCGACGGGAGCTCCTACAATGAGCAGTTCTTC.

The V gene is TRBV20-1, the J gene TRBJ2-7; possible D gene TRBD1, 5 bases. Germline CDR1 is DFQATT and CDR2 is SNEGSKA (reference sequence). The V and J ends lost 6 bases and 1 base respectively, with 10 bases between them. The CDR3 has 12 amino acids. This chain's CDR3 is CSASGSSYEQYF. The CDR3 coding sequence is TGCAGTGCCTCAGGGTCTTCCTACGAGCAGTACTTC.

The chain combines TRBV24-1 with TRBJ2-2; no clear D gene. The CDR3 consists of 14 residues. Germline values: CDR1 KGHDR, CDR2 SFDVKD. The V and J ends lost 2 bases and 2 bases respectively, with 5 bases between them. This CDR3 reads CATSDSRNTGELFF. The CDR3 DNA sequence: TGTGCCACCAGTGATTCAAGAAACACCGGGGAGCTGTTTTTT.

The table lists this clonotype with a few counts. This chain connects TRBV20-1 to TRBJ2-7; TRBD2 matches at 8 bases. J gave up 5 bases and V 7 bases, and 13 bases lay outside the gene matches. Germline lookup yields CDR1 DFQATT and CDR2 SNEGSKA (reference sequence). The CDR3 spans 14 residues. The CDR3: CSVIPRTSSHEQYF. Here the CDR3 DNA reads TGCAGTGTCATCCCGCGGACTAGCAGCCACGAGCAGTACTTC.

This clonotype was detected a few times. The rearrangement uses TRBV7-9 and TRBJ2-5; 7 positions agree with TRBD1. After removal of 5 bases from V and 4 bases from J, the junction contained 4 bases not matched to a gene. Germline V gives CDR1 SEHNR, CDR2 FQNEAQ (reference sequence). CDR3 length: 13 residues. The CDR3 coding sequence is TGTGCCAGCAGCCCCGGGACAGCAGAGACCCAGTACTTC. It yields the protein CASSPGTAETQYF.

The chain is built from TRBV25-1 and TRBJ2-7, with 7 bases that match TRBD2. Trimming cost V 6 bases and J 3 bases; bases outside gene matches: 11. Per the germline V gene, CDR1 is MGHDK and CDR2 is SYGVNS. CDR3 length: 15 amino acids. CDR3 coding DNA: TGTGCCAGCAGCCCAAGAGGCCTAGCGGACTACGAGCAGTACTTC. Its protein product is CASSPRGLADYEQYF.

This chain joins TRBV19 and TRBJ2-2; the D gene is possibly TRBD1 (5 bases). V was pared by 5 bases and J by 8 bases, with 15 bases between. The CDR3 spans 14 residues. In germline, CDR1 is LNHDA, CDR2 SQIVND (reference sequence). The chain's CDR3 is CASSDPMGQGELFF. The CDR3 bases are TGTGCCAGTAGTGACCCCATGGGGCAAGGGGAGCTGTTTTTT.

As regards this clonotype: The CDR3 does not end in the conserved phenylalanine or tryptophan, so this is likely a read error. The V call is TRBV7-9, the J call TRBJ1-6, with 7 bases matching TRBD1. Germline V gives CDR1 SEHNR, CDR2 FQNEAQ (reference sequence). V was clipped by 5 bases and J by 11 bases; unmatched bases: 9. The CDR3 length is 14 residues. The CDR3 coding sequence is TGTGCCAGCAGCCGCGGGACAGCCCATCCACCCCTCCACCTT. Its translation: CASSRGTAHPPLHL.

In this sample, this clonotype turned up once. CDR3 nucleotide sequence: TGTGCCAGTGCAGGGGGAGATAGGACTGAAGCTTTCTTT. Translating gives CASAGGDRTEAFF. The chain links TRBV19 to TRBJ1-1, with 7 positions matching TRBD1. This CDR3 spans 13 amino acids. Trimming removed 8 bases from V and 5 bases from J; junction bases left unmatched: 8. CDR1 and CDR2 (germline): LNHDA, SQIVND (reference sequence).

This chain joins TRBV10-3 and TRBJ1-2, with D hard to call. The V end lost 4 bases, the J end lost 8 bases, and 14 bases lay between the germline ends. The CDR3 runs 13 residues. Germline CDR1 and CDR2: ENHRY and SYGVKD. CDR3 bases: TGTGCCATCAGTGGTACAGTATCGTCGGGCTACACCTTC. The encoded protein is CAISGTVSSGYTF.

The CDR3 protein is CASIQGAGTGELFF. The DNA for the CDR3 is TGTGCCAGTATTCAGGGCGCCGGCACCGGGGAGCTGTTTTTT. The chain joins TRBV19 to TRBJ2-2; perhaps TRBD1 as D (5 bases). The V end lost 7 bases, the J end lost 4 bases, and 13 bases lay between the germline ends. The CDR3 consists of 14 residues. Germline lookup yields CDR1 LNHDA and CDR2 SQIVND (reference sequence).

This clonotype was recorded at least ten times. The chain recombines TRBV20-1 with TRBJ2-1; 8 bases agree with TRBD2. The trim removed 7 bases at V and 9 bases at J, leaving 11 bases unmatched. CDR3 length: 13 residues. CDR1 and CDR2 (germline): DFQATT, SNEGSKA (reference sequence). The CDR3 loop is CSGIREGQSEQFF. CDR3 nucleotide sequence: TGCAGTGGAATACGGGAGGGCCAGAGTGAGCAGTTCTTC.

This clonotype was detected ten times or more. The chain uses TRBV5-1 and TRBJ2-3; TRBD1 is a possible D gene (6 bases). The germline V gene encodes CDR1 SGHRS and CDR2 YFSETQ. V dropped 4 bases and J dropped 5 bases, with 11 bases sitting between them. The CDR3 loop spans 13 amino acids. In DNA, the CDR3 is TGCGCCAGCAGCATAAAGACAGGAGATACGCAGTATTTT. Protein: CASSIKTGDTQYF.

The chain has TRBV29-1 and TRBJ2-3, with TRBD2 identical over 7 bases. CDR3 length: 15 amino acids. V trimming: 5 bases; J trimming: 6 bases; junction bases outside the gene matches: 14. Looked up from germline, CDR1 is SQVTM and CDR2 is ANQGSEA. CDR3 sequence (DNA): TGCAGCGTTCCCCGGCTAGCGGAGAGAGCGGATACGCAGTATTTT. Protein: CSVPRLAERADTQYF.

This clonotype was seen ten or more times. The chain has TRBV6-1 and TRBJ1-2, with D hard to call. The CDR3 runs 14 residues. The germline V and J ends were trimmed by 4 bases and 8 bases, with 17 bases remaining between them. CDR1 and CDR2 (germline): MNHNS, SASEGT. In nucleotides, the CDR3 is TGTGCCAGCAGTGCTGAACAGTCCTTAGGGGGCTACACCTTC. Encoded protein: CASSAEQSLGGYTF.

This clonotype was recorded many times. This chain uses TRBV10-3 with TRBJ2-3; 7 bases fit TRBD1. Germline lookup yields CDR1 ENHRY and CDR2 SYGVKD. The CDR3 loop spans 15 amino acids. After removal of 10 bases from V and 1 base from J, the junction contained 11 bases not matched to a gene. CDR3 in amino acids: CATRDSGGGTDTQYF. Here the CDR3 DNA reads TGTGCCACCCGGGACAGCGGCGGTGGCACAGATACGCAGTATTTT.

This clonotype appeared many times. The CDR3 nucleotides read TGCAGTGCTAGAGATCTAGGTTATACGCAGTATTTT. This translates into CSARDLGYTQYF. This sequence joins TRBV20-1 and TRBJ2-3; D gene unclear. Germline V gene data show CDR1 as DFQATT and CDR2 as SNEGSKA (reference sequence). V shed 0 bases and J shed 7 bases, with 8 bases lying between them. The CDR3 totals 12 residues.

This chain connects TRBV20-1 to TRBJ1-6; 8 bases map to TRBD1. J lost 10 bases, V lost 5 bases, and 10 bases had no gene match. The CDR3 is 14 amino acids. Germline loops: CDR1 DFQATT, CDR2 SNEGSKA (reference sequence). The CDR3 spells CSAPLGQGGSPLHF. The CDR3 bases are TGCAGTGCTCCGCTTGGACAGGGAGGATCACCCCTCCACTTT.

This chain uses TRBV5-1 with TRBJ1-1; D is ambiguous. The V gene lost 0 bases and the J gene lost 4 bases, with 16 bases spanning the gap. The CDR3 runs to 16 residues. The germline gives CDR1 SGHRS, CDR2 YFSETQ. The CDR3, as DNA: TGCGCCAGCAGCTTGGCCGTTAACGAGGGCACCACTGAAGCTTTCTTT. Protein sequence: CASSLAVNEGTTEAFF.

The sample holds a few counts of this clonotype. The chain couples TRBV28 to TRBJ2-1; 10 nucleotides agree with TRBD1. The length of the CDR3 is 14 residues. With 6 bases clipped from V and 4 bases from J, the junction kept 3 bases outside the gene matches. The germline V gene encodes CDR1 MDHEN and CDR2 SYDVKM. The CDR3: CASRPGQGYNEQFF. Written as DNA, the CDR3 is TGTGCCAGCAGGCCGGGACAGGGGTACAATGAGCAGTTCTTC.

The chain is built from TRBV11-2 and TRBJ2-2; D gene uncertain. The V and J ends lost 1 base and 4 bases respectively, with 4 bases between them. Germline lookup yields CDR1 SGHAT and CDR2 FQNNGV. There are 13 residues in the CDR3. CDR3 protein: CASSLGATGELFF. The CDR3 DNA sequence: TGTGCCAGCAGCTTAGGAGCCACCGGGGAGCTGTTTTTT.